The 11 T cell receptor beta chains below come from one sample, sequenced in a study of T cells in women clearing cervical HPV infection. Measured with immunoSEQ multiplex PCR; TCRdb has only the in-frame clones, and not every one. The sample's table shows 30,000 to 45,000 clones. Sequencing was carried out using blood buffy coat. The receptors stem from a woman aged 18 to 75 with a cervical HPV16 infection that either progressed to CIN3+ or cleared (not recorded which).

Partial CDR3 DNA: TGTGCCAGCAGTTTAGGGGGGGAGGCTAACACC. Residues: CASSLGGEANT. In full, the CDR3 reads CASSLGGEANTIYF. The gene calls are TRBV28 and TRBJ1-3; maybe TRBD1 (5 bases). Coverage ceases 3 residues before the CDR3 finishes, and the germline J gene fills in the end. The CDR3 contains 14 residues. Germline V CDR1 and CDR2: MDHEN, SYDVKM. The V gene lost 2 bases and the J gene lost 7 bases, with 12 bases spanning the gap. Filled out from reference TRBV28 and TRBJ1-3, the complete variable domain reads DVKVTQSSRYLVKRTGEKVFLECVQDMDHENMFWYRQDPGLGLRLIYFSYDVKMKEKGDIPEGYSVSREKKERFSLILESASTNQTSMYLCASSLGGEANTIYFGEGSWLTVV.

The CDR3 bases that were read are TGCGCCAGCAGCCCAAGACTAGGAGAGACC. Translating it yields CASSPRLGET. The CDR3 in its entirety is CASSPRLGETQYF. This chain links TRBV5-1 with TRBJ2-5; D may be TRBD2 (6 bases). The DNA ends 3 residues before the CDR3 does, and the rest of the CDR3 is filled in from the germline J gene. The ends were cut back, 4 bases at V and 4 bases at J, with 11 bases in the middle. The CDR3 is 13 amino acids. Per germline, CDR1 SGHRS and CDR2 YFSETQ.

Details on this clone: The sequenced fragment ends 3 residues before the CDR3 boundary, so the rest is inferred from the germline J gene. V gene TRBV4-2 combines with J gene TRBJ2-1; weak D call: TRBD2 (5 bases). The ends were cut back, 2 bases at V and 6 bases at J, with 17 bases in the middle. Germline CDR1 LGHNA, CDR2 YNFKEQ. The CDR3 runs 16 residues. CDR3 DNA (partial): TGTGCCAGCAGCCAATCTAGCATTCGGTTATCCAATGAG. This gives the protein CASSQSSIRLSNE. The entire CDR3 sequence reads CASSQSSIRLSNEQFF.

Comments on this clone: The observed sequence ends 3 residues before the CDR3 terminus, with the missing tail filled in from the germline J gene. The sample carries other DNA sequences with the same CDR3. The V gene is TRBV28, the J gene TRBJ1-6; tentatively, D is TRBD1 (6 bases). The CDR3 runs 16 residues. Deletions cut 6 bases from V and 4 bases from J, with 16 bases between. Germline-derived CDR1 and CDR2 are MDHEN and SYDVKM. The covered CDR3 bases are TGTGCCAGCAGGGGGGGGCAGGCAACATATAATTCACCC. This sequence encodes CASRGGQATYNSP. The CDR3 in its entirety is CASRGGQATYNSPLHF.

In terms of frequency, this clone is medium-sized. The CDR3 sequence is CSARGTGGDTEAFF. Incomplete CDR3 DNA: TGCAGTGCTAGAGGGACAGGGGGGGACACTGAA. The chain combines TRBV20-1 with TRBJ1-1; 10 bases line up with TRBD1. The read halts 3 residues ahead of the CDR3 end, with the missing end drawn from the germline J gene. V lost 1 base and J lost 3; bases outside the gene matches: 2. The CDR3 consists of 14 residues. Germline V lookup: CDR1 DFQATT, CDR2 SNEGSKA (reference sequence).

On this clone itself: The read terminates 3 residues before the CDR3 end, so the remaining end is supplied by the germline J gene. The rearrangement joins TRBV2 to TRBJ2-7, with 7 positions matching TRBD1. This CDR3 is 15 amino acids long. Germline V CDR1 and CDR2: SNHLY, FYNNEI. Trimming took 6 bases from V and 2 from J; bases not matched to a gene: 10. CDR3 protein: CASRVKGDSTYEQYF. CDR3 DNA, as far as it was read: TGTGCCAGCAGGGTGAAGGGGGACAGCACCTACGAG.

As for this clone: The read gets to within 3 residues of the CDR3 end, and the germline J gene fills in the rest. The V gene is TRBV7-2, the J gene TRBJ2-5, with TRBD2 matching over 8 bases. This CDR3 contains 15 residues. In germline, CDR1 is SGHTA, CDR2 FQGNSA. Germline trimming cut 5 bases from V and 4 bases from J; bases unmatched to any gene: 9. The CDR3 region is CASSVSGERGETQYF. CDR3 bases read: TGTGCCAGCAGCGTTAGCGGGGAGAGGGGAGAGACC. The whole variable domain, filled in from reference TRBV7-2 and TRBJ2-5, reads GAGVSQSPSNKVTEKGKDVELRCDPISGHTALYWYRQSLGQGLEFLIYFQGNSAPDKSGLPSDRFSAERTGGSVSTLTIQRTQQEDSAVYLCASSVSGERGETQYFGPGTRLLVL.

With regard to this clone: The read falls 3 residues short of the CDR3 end, and the missing part is taken from the germline J gene. The rearrangement links TRBV10-3 to TRBJ2-7, with 10 bases aligning to TRBD2. The junction had 5 bases not matched to a gene; V was cut back by 5 bases and J by 1 base. The CDR3 has 15 amino acids. Germline loops: CDR1 ENHRY, CDR2 SYGVKD. The covered CDR3 bases are TGTGCCATCAGTTCATGGACTAGCGGTTCCTACGAG. Translation: CAISSWTSGSYE. The full CDR3 sequence reads CAISSWTSGSYEQYF.

On this clone itself: Sequencing ends 3 residues short of the CDR3 end; the germline J gene provides the rest. The chain carries TRBV6-1 and TRBJ2-3, with 9 bases identical to TRBD2. Germline V lookup: CDR1 MNHNS, CDR2 SASEGT. This CDR3 region has 15 residues. The V and J ends lost 1 base and 6 bases, in that order; junction bases with no gene match: 5. Incomplete CDR3 DNA: TGTGCCAGCAGTGAAGAAGCGGGAGGAAGGGATACG. This translates into CASSEEAGGRDT. The full CDR3 sequence reads CASSEEAGGRDTQYF.

Remarks on this clone: Sequencing ends 3 residues short of the CDR3 end; the germline J gene provides the rest. The chain is built from TRBV28 and TRBJ1-1; the D gene is possibly TRBD1 (6 bases). Trimming left V 5 bases short and J 7 bases short, with 14 bases between. This CDR3 has 13 residues. In germline, CDR1 is MDHEN, CDR2 SYDVKM. CDR3 sequence: CASSKTGTIEAFF. The CDR3 bases that were read are TGTGCCAGCAGTAAAACAGGGACAATTGAA.

A remark on this clone: The read ends 3 residues early relative to the CDR3; the germline J gene fills the gap. The chain recombines TRBV5-1 with TRBJ2-1; 9 nucleotides align to TRBD2. The length of the CDR3 is 16 residues. V was clipped by 5 bases and J by 6 bases; unmatched bases: 12. Germline V gives CDR1 SGHRS, CDR2 YFSETQ. The part of the CDR3 DNA that was read is TGCGCCAGCAGACGGGGACTGTCTAGCGGGACCAATGAG. Translating gives CASRRGLSSGTNE. The whole CDR3 protein is CASRRGLSSGTNEQFF.